These T cell receptor beta chains were read from a single sample in a study of blood T cells in healthy people across ages. TCRdb used MiXCR to reprocess the 5' RACE reads, holding one entry per CDR3 protein. The data show 1.5 million to 2 million distinct CDR3 sequences, around 48% seen once. The sample taken for sequencing was blood. Source of these receptors: a woman aged 40 to 50 in good health. Both conserved end residues are part of each CDR3. Fields, in order: V gene, J gene, clone size, D gene, CDR3 protein, CDR3 DNA. A D gene is named only where the DNA matches it firmly. Some rows mark clone size as missing; the rest say once, few, many or name a class of expanded clone.

v_gene: TRBV5-1; j_gene: TRBJ1-6; abundance: NA; d_gene: TRBD1; CDR3aa: CASSLRSSDRGGSPLHF; CDR3nt: TGCGCCAGCAGCTTGAGGTCCTCGGACAGGGGAGGGTCACCCCTCCACTTT
v_gene: TRBV12-3/TRBV12-4; j_gene: TRBJ2-1; abundance: NA; d_gene: TRBD2; CDR3aa: CASSLPGTSVYNEQFF; CDR3nt: TGTGCCAGCAGTTTGCCCGGGACTAGCGTCTACAATGAGCAGTTCTTC
v_gene: TRBV6-5; j_gene: TRBJ2-3; abundance: NA; d_gene: TRBD2; CDR3aa: CASSSDSGGALDTQYF; CDR3nt: TGTGCCAGCAGTTCCGATAGCGGGGGGGCCCTAGATACGCAGTATTTT
v_gene: TRBV4-2; j_gene: TRBJ1-2; abundance: few; d_gene: NA; CDR3aa: CASRSENSYGYTF; CDR3nt: TGTGCCAGCAGATCGGAGAACAGCTATGGCTACACCTTC
v_gene: TRBV7-2; j_gene: TRBJ2-4; abundance: few; d_gene: NA; CDR3aa: CASTLYGGQNIQYF; CDR3nt: TGTGCCAGCACTCTCTATGGGGGGCAAAACATTCAGTACTTC
v_gene: TRBV29-1; j_gene: TRBJ2-5; abundance: many; d_gene: TRBD1; CDR3aa: CSVASFGRGRQETQYF; CDR3nt: TGCAGCGTTGCTTCATTTGGCAGGGGGCGTCAAGAGACCCAGTACTTC
v_gene: TRBV10-3; j_gene: TRBJ2-7; abundance: many; d_gene: NA; CDR3aa: CAVRDASYEQYF; CDR3nt: TGTGCCGTCCGGGACGCCTCCTACGAGCAGTACTTC
v_gene: TRBV20-1; j_gene: TRBJ2-3; abundance: NA; d_gene: NA; CDR3aa: CSAGSFADTQYF; CDR3nt: TGCAGTGCAGGGTCCTTTGCAGATACGCAGTATTTT
v_gene: TRBV7-9; j_gene: TRBJ1-6; abundance: once; d_gene: NA; CDR3aa: CASSLGGSGIIHF; CDR3nt: TGTGCCAGCAGCTTAGGGGGCAGTGGGATAATCCACTTT
v_gene: TRBV7-2; j_gene: TRBJ1-2; abundance: NA; d_gene: NA; CDR3aa: CASSLALGGQRYGYTF; CDR3nt: TGTGCCAGCAGCTTAGCGCTCGGGGGGCAACGGTATGGCTACACCTTC
v_gene: TRBV9; j_gene: TRBJ2-7; abundance: few; d_gene: NA; CDR3aa: CASITVGDSYEQYF; CDR3nt: TGTGCCAGCATTACGGTCGGGGACTCCTACGAGCAGTACTTC
v_gene: TRBV4-3; j_gene: TRBJ1-6; abundance: NA; d_gene: NA; CDR3aa: CASGQETGESSYNSPLHF; CDR3nt: TGCGCCAGCGGCCAAGAGACAGGCGAAAGCTCCTATAATTCACCCCTCCACTTT
v_gene: TRBV7-2; j_gene: TRBJ1-2; abundance: NA; d_gene: TRBD1; CDR3aa: CASSRNPGQGEVGYTF; CDR3nt: TGTGCCAGCAGCCGGAACCCGGGACAGGGCGAGGTCGGCTACACCTTC
v_gene: TRBV28; j_gene: TRBJ1-2; abundance: once; d_gene: TRBD1; CDR3aa: CASIRQGAPFSTF; CDR3nt: TGTGCCAGCATCAGACAGGGAGCCCCCTTTTCAACCTTC
v_gene: TRBV28; j_gene: TRBJ2-3; abundance: NA; d_gene: NA; CDR3aa: CASTSVLPGTQYF; CDR3nt: TGTGCCAGCACCTCGGTTCTACCCGGTACGCAGTATTTT
v_gene: TRBV5-6; j_gene: TRBJ1-6; abundance: NA; d_gene: NA; CDR3aa: CASSLAAWGNSPLHF; CDR3nt: TGTGCCAGCAGCCTTGCCGCGTGGGGGAATTCACCCCTCCACTTT
v_gene: TRBV28; j_gene: TRBJ2-7; abundance: few; d_gene: TRBD1; CDR3aa: CASRTTGPYEQYF; CDR3nt: TGTGCCAGCAGGACGACAGGGCCTTACGAGCAGTACTTC
v_gene: TRBV28; j_gene: TRBJ2-7; abundance: few; d_gene: TRBD1; CDR3aa: CASRRDRAGPEQYF; CDR3nt: TGTGCCAGCAGGCGAGACAGGGCAGGACCCGAGCAGTACTTC
v_gene: TRBV20-1; j_gene: TRBJ2-1; abundance: few; d_gene: TRBD2; CDR3aa: CRTSSGSSYNEQFF; CDR3nt: TGCAGGACTTCTAGCGGGAGCTCCTACAATGAGCAGTTCTTC
v_gene: TRBV20-1; j_gene: TRBJ2-1; abundance: NA; d_gene: TRBD2; CDR3aa: CSAERSGGIYEQFF; CDR3nt: TGCAGTGCGGAGCGTAGCGGGGGTATCTATGAGCAGTTCTTC
v_gene: TRBV7-2; j_gene: TRBJ2-5; abundance: once; d_gene: NA; CDR3aa: CASKRNAETQYF; CDR3nt: TGTGCCAGCAAGCGGAACGCTGAGACCCAGTACTTC
v_gene: TRBV7-9; j_gene: TRBJ2-7; abundance: few; d_gene: NA; CDR3aa: CASSETGTAFYEQYF; CDR3nt: TGTGCCAGCAGCGAGACCGGGACGGCTTTCTACGAGCAGTACTTC
v_gene: TRBV27; j_gene: TRBJ1-6; abundance: NA; d_gene: NA; CDR3aa: CASRPTGTEGVNSPLHF; CDR3nt: TGTGCCAGCAGGCCAACCGGGACGGAGGGTGTTAATTCACCCCTCCACTTT
v_gene: TRBV27; j_gene: TRBJ2-7; abundance: NA; d_gene: NA; CDR3aa: CASSFKSSPEIYHEQYF; CDR3nt: TGTGCCAGCAGTTTTAAATCCTCTCCCGAGATCTACCACGAGCAGTACTTC
v_gene: TRBV6-2/TRBV6-3; j_gene: TRBJ1-2; abundance: NA; d_gene: NA; CDR3aa: CASSQGRGYDGYTF; CDR3nt: TGTGCCAGCAGCCAAGGACGGGGCTATGATGGCTACACCTTC
v_gene: TRBV14; j_gene: TRBJ2-2; abundance: NA; d_gene: NA; CDR3aa: CASSQEFWGAVTGELFF; CDR3nt: TGTGCCAGCAGCCAAGAGTTTTGGGGGGCGGTCACCGGGGAGCTGTTTTTT
v_gene: TRBV28; j_gene: TRBJ1-2; abundance: few; d_gene: TRBD1; CDR3aa: CASSPPTGIYGYTF; CDR3nt: TGTGCCAGCAGTCCTCCGACAGGGATTTATGGCTACACCTTC
v_gene: TRBV5-6; j_gene: TRBJ2-3; abundance: NA; d_gene: TRBD2; CDR3aa: CASSSPLADDTQYF; CDR3nt: TGTGCCAGCAGCTCGCCACTAGCGGATGATACGCAGTATTTT
v_gene: TRBV9; j_gene: TRBJ2-6; abundance: NA; d_gene: NA; CDR3aa: CASSVGIGTGANVLTF; CDR3nt: TGTGCCAGCAGCGTGGGAATCGGAACTGGGGCCAACGTCCTGACTTTC
v_gene: TRBV12-3/TRBV12-4; j_gene: TRBJ2-1; abundance: once; d_gene: TRBD2; CDR3aa: CANNIGLAGLSYNEQFF; CDR3nt: TGTGCCAACAACATTGGACTAGCGGGGCTCTCCTACAATGAGCAGTTCTTC
v_gene: TRBV24-1; j_gene: TRBJ2-3; abundance: NA; d_gene: NA; CDR3aa: CATSDISGTADTQYF; CDR3nt: TGTGCCACCAGTGACATCAGCGGGACAGCAGATACGCAGTATTTT
v_gene: TRBV4-2; j_gene: TRBJ2-5; abundance: NA; d_gene: NA; CDR3aa: CASQGGPNQETQYF; CDR3nt: TGTGCCAGCCAGGGGGGCCCTAACCAAGAGACCCAGTACTTC
v_gene: TRBV5-1; j_gene: TRBJ2-7; abundance: few; d_gene: NA; CDR3aa: CASSLAPSSSYNEQYF; CDR3nt: TGCGCCAGCAGCTTGGCCCCTAGTAGCTCCTACAATGAGCAGTACTTC
v_gene: TRBV7-2; j_gene: TRBJ1-6; abundance: NA; d_gene: NA; CDR3aa: CASSLRQDYNSPLHF; CDR3nt: TGTGCCAGCAGCCTCCGACAGGACTATAATTCACCCCTCCACTTT
v_gene: TRBV12-3/TRBV12-4; j_gene: TRBJ2-3; abundance: once; d_gene: TRBD1; CDR3aa: CASSLWDRYTDTQYF; CDR3nt: TGTGCCAGCAGTCTTTGGGACAGGTACACAGATACGCAGTATTTT
v_gene: TRBV7-2; j_gene: TRBJ2-1; abundance: NA; d_gene: TRBD1; CDR3aa: CASSSPRKSGTGRYNEQFF; CDR3nt: TGTGCCAGCAGCTCACCCAGAAAATCCGGGACAGGACGATACAATGAGCAGTTCTTC
v_gene: TRBV7-2; j_gene: TRBJ1-2; abundance: NA; d_gene: NA; CDR3aa: CASSVGQGNGGYTF; CDR3nt: TGTGCCAGCAGCGTAGGTCAGGGGAATGGCGGCTACACCTTC